Below are 26 T cell receptor beta chains sequenced from a single sample in a study of identical twins. MiXCR, applied by TCRdb to the 5' RACE reads, yields one record per CDR3 protein. The table includes about 530,000 distinct CDR3 sequences, 12% to 15% detected once. Separately, the same data were catalogued under a study of yellow fever vaccine responses in identical twins.

The material sequenced was CD4+ T cells sorted from blood. These receptors came from a woman in her late teens or twenties in good health.

The V and J genes are TRBV5-1 and TRBJ1-1; TRBD1 matches 7 bases. CDR3 size: 19 residues. Germline trimming cut 1 base from V and 1 base from J; bases unmatched to any gene: 16. CDR1 and CDR2 (germline): SGHRS, YFSETQ. CDR3 sequence reads: CASSLSPLQGRVGNTEAFF. For the CDR3, the DNA is TGCGCCAGCAGCTTGAGCCCGTTACAGGGGAGGGTTGGGAACACTGAAGCTTTCTTT.

This clonotype was found a few times. V usage is TRBV3-1 and J usage is TRBJ2-1, with 8 bases identical to TRBD1. This CDR3 is built from 16 residues. The germline V gene encodes CDR1 LGHDT and CDR2 YNNKEL (reference sequence). V trimming: 0 bases; J trimming: 4 bases; junction bases outside the gene matches: 5. CDR3 residues: CASSQDGQGKYNEQFF. CDR3 nucleotides: TGTGCCAGCAGCCAAGACGGACAGGGTAAATACAATGAGCAGTTCTTC.

This clonotype was picked up a small number of times. This chain links TRBV20-1 with TRBJ2-7; TRBD2 matches 9 bases. The germline V gene encodes CDR1 DFQATT and CDR2 SNEGSKA (reference sequence). The ends lost 3 bases at V and 4 bases at J; junction bases unmatched: 7. The CDR3 loop spans 14 amino acids. This chain's CDR3 is CSASRPSGMYEQYF. The CDR3 nucleotides are TGCAGTGCTAGTCGGCCTAGCGGGATGTACGAGCAGTACTTC.

This clonotype has only a few counts. The chain recombines TRBV6-1 with TRBJ1-5; the D gene is possibly TRBD1 (6 bases). Trimming left V 5 bases short and J 6 bases short, with 17 bases between. The CDR3 runs to 15 residues. Germline CDR1 and CDR2: MNHNS and SASEGT. The DNA of the CDR3 is TGTGCCAGCAGTCCCCCGCAGGGGATGGCTCAGCCCCAGCATTTT. It translates to CASSPPQGMAQPQHF.

This clonotype was observed a few times. The rearrangement uses TRBV15 and TRBJ1-3; D is unclear. Looked up from germline, CDR1 is LNHNV and CDR2 is YYDKDF (reference sequence). Trimming removed 0 bases from V and 4 bases from J, with 7 bases in between. The CDR3 is 14 amino acids. As DNA, the CDR3 is TGTGCCACCAGCAGAGAGGCGACGGGAAACACCATATATTTT. Translating gives CATSREATGNTIYF.

The chain is built from TRBV18 and TRBJ1-1; D is possibly TRBD1 (6 bases). The V end was cut by 2 bases, the J end by 5 bases, with 15 bases between. Germline CDR1 KGHSH, CDR2 LQKENI. The CDR3 runs to 15 residues. CDR3 in amino acids: CASSPSPGARTEAFF. The CDR3 coding sequence is TGTGCCAGCTCACCATCCCCGGGGGCGCGGACTGAAGCTTTCTTT.

There are a few counts of this clonotype. The chain couples TRBV5-1 to TRBJ1-3; the D is unclear. This CDR3 has 16 residues. Germline V gene sequence: CDR1 SGHRS, CDR2 YFSETQ. Trimming stripped 0 bases from V and 0 bases from J, with 10 bases between. The CDR3 spells CASSLGMVNSGNTIYF. The DNA for the CDR3 is TGCGCCAGCAGCTTGGGTATGGTGAACTCTGGAAACACCATATATTTT.

This clonotype was counted ten times or more. J is TRBJ2-2 and V is TRBV4-1, with 8 bases fitting TRBD1. J was trimmed by 6 bases and V by 3 bases; bases with no gene match: 6. The CDR3 is 15 amino acids. Germline assignment: CDR1 MGHRA and CDR2 YSYEKL. In nucleotides, the CDR3 is TGCGCCAGCAGCCACGAAAGACAGGGGCCCGGGGAGCTGTTTTTT. Protein: CASSHERQGPGELFF.

This clonotype occurred a few times. The genes are TRBV5-1 and TRBJ2-2, with D perhaps matching TRBD2 (5 bases). The CDR3 is made up of 14 amino acids. Germline V CDR1 and CDR2: SGHRS, YFSETQ. The germline V and J ends were trimmed by 5 bases and 4 bases, with 12 bases remaining between them. The DNA of the CDR3 is TGCGCCAGCAGACACGGGGATGGCACCGGGGAGCTGTTTTTT. Protein sequence: CASRHGDGTGELFF.

This clonotype was counted between two and nine times. The chain links TRBV28 to TRBJ2-7, with no clear D. V was clipped by 6 bases and J by 2 bases, with 17 bases between them. The CDR3 totals 15 residues. The germline V gene encodes CDR1 MDHEN and CDR2 SYDVKM. The CDR3 region is CASRPQANPTYEQYF. As DNA, the CDR3 is TGTGCCAGCAGGCCACAAGCTAATCCGACCTACGAGCAGTACTTC.

The chain couples TRBV20-1 to TRBJ2-1, with 7 nucleotides matching TRBD1. This CDR3 is built from 14 residues. After removal of 6 bases from V and 0 bases from J, the junction contained 5 bases not matched to a gene. CDR1 is DFQATT, CDR2 SNEGSKA, per germline (reference sequence). The CDR3 region has the DNA TGCAGTGCCATAGGGGGCGGCTCCTACAATGAGCAGTTCTTC. The encoded protein is CSAIGGGSYNEQFF.

This clonotype turned up a few times. The chain is built from TRBV12-3 or TRBV12-4 and TRBJ2-1; D uncertain. V lost 0 bases, J lost 4 bases, and 7 bases lay in between. This CDR3 is built from 14 residues. The CDR3 nucleotides are TGTGCCAGCAGTTTAGCGGCACCTTACAATGAGCAGTTCTTC. Protein sequence: CASSLAAPYNEQFF.

This clonotype came up many times. The chain combines TRBV10-3 with TRBJ2-3; unclear D gene. This CDR3 contains 13 residues. CDR1 ENHRY and CDR2 SYGVKD come from the germline V gene. The V gene lost 10 bases and the J gene lost 2 bases, with 13 bases spanning the gap. The CDR3 bases are TGTGCCACCGTCGCGGAAATCACAGATACGCAGTATTTT. Translating gives CATVAEITDTQYF.

This clonotype was observed many times. The V call is TRBV5-1, the J call TRBJ2-1; D remains unclear. CDR3 length equals 11 residues. Germline CDR1 is SGHRS and CDR2 is YFSETQ. V shed 1 base and J shed 8 bases, with 4 bases lying between them. The CDR3 here is CASSLNYEQFF. The CDR3 DNA is TGCGCCAGCAGCTTGAACTATGAGCAGTTCTTC.

The sample holds a few counts of this clonotype. The chain combines TRBV12-3 or TRBV12-4 with TRBJ1-2, with 8 bases aligning to TRBD1. This CDR3 is built from 15 residues. V gave up 5 bases and J gave up 5 bases; unmatched junction bases: 10. Written as DNA, the CDR3 is TGTGCCAGCAGTCCTTGGACAGGGCGCCCTTATGGCTACACCTTC. This gives the protein CASSPWTGRPYGYTF.

The rearrangement joins TRBV7-8 to TRBJ2-2; tentatively, D is TRBD1 or TRBD2 (5 bases each). The CDR3 extends over 16 amino acids. Trimming shortened V by 5 bases and J by 6 bases, and 19 bases separated the two germline ends. Germline loops: CDR1 SGHVS, CDR2 FQNEAQ. CDR3 protein: CASSQGRGAGPGELFF. Written as DNA, the CDR3 is TGTGCCAGCAGCCAAGGTCGGGGCGCGGGCCCCGGGGAGCTGTTTTTT.

At least ten counts were recorded for this clonotype. The rearrangement joins TRBV28 to TRBJ2-6, with D possibly TRBD1 on 6 matching bases. The CDR3 spans 17 residues. Trimming stripped 3 bases from V and 2 bases from J, with 14 bases between. Per the germline V gene, CDR1 is MDHEN and CDR2 is SYDVKM. The CDR3 here is CASSFRRHRAGANVLTF. The CDR3 bases are TGTGCCAGCAGTTTCAGAAGACACAGGGCTGGGGCCAACGTCCTGACTTTC.

The chain links TRBV5-1 to TRBJ2-1; 11 bases agree with TRBD2. Looked up from germline, CDR1 is SGHRS and CDR2 is YFSETQ. The CDR3 runs to 17 residues. J gave up 8 bases and V 5 bases, and 15 bases lay outside the gene matches. CDR3 nucleotide sequence: TGCGCCAGCAGGACCCTAGTGACTAGCGGGGTCGGCGATGAGCAGTTCTTC. Encoded protein: CASRTLVTSGVGDEQFF.

There are many counts of this clonotype. The chain combines TRBV7-8 with TRBJ1-5; TRBD1 aligns across 10 bases. The CDR3 length is 15 residues. Germline V CDR1 and CDR2: SGHVS, FQNEAQ. V gave up 5 bases and J gave up 5 bases; unmatched junction bases: 6. CDR3 in DNA: TGTGCCAGCAGCGTTCTGACAGGGGGCGATCAGCCCCAGCATTTT. This gives the protein CASSVLTGGDQPQHF. The full variable domain, completed using reference TRBV7-8 and TRBJ1-5, is GAGVSQSPRYKVAKRGQDVALRCDPISGHVSLFWYQQALGQGPEFLTYFQNEAQLDKSGLPSDRFFAERPEGSVSTLKIQRTQQEDSAVYLCASSVLTGGDQPQHFGDGTRLSIL.

This clonotype was found a few times. The chain couples TRBV9 to TRBJ2-3, with 7 bases fitting TRBD2. CDR1 and CDR2 from the germline V gene are SGDLS and YYNGEE. Trimming at V came to 4 bases and at J to 5 bases, leaving 10 bases not matched to a gene. The CDR3 totals 15 residues. The CDR3: CASSHRGRDVDTQYF. The CDR3 DNA follows: TGTGCCAGCAGCCATCGAGGGAGGGACGTAGATACGCAGTATTTT.

The chain is built from TRBV6-1 and TRBJ2-7; 7 bases are shared with TRBD1. With V trimmed by 6 bases and J by 3 bases, 5 bases remained unmatched. The germline CDR1 and CDR2 sequences are MNHNS and SASEGT. CDR3 size: 13 residues. The CDR3 nucleotides read TGTGCCAGCAGCCTTGACAGGGTCTACGAGCAGTACGTC. This sequence encodes CASSLDRVYEQYV.

Only a few counts were recorded for this clonotype. The chain joins TRBV5-1 to TRBJ2-1, with D unresolved. Germline V CDR1 and CDR2: SGHRS, YFSETQ. V was pared by 0 bases and J by 8 bases, with 24 bases between. There are 18 residues in the CDR3. CDR3: CASSLGLLLSSRGYEQFF. In nucleotides, the CDR3 is TGCGCCAGCAGCTTGGGCCTTTTGTTAAGTTCGCGTGGGTATGAGCAGTTCTTC.

In its sample, this clonotype was seen a few times. The chain employs TRBV15 and TRBJ2-7; tentatively, D is TRBD1 (6 bases). The CDR3 length is 15 residues. The V gene's germline CDR1 is LNHNV and CDR2 YYDKDF (reference sequence). Trimming cost V 4 bases and J 7 bases, with 20 bases left between them. CDR3 amino acids: CATSKQGGGAAEQYF. The CDR3, as DNA: TGTGCCACCAGCAAACAGGGTGGGGGAGCGGCGGAGCAGTACTTC. The full variable domain, its missing parts supplied by reference TRBV15 and TRBJ2-7, is DAMVIQNPRYQVTQFGKPVTLSCSQTLNHNVMYWYQQKSSQAPKLLFHYYDKDFNNEADTPDNFQSRRPNTSFCFLDIRSPGLGDTAMYLCATSKQGGGAAEQYFGPGTRLTVT.

This clonotype has more than one count but fewer than ten. The V call is TRBV10-2, the J call TRBJ1-5; D ambiguous. This CDR3 region has 13 residues. The V gene lost 2 bases and the J gene lost 5 bases, with 7 bases spanning the gap. Germline loops: CDR1 WSHSY, CDR2 SAAADI. The CDR3 DNA reads TGCGCCAGCAGTGAGGCAGAGGATCAGCCCCAGCATTTT. Its translation: CASSEAEDQPQHF.

The J gene is TRBJ2-1, the V gene TRBV14, with 10 nucleotides matching TRBD2. The germline CDR1 and CDR2 sequences are SGHDN and FVKESK. With V trimmed by 1 base and J by 4 bases, 16 bases remained unmatched. The CDR3 spans 20 residues. CDR3 protein: CASSQVFRTSLAGLYNEQFF. CDR3 nucleotides: TGTGCCAGCAGCCAAGTCTTCCGGACCTCACTAGCGGGGCTATACAATGAGCAGTTCTTC.

The chain joins TRBV5-1 to TRBJ2-1; D might be TRBD1 or TRBD2, each matching 5 bases. Trimming stripped 4 bases from V and 2 bases from J, with 10 bases between. This CDR3 has 14 amino acids. Germline CDR1 reads SGHRS; CDR2 reads YFSETQ. CDR3 loop: CASSGGATYNEQFF. CDR3 nucleotides: TGCGCCAGCAGCGGGGGAGCAACCTACAATGAGCAGTTCTTC.